This T cell receptor beta chain stems from a study of T-cell memory formation after mild COVID-19. Study-wide background: The study found TCR clusters largely donor specific. Study results and caveats: CD4/CD8 balance held among clones contracting day 15 to 85, and later expanders leaned CD4+. Contracting clones localized mainly to CM and EM when CD4+ and mainly to EMRA when CD8+.

The CDR3 consists of 16 residues. Trimming removed 6 bases from V and 3 bases from J, with 23 bases in between. Germline V gives CDR1 DFQATT, CDR2 SNEGSKA (reference sequence). Constant-segment-primed 5'RACE gave TCR alpha and TCR beta cDNA libraries with sample barcodes and UMIs. TCRdb itself ran the 5' RACE reads through MiXCR, one entry per CDR3 protein. Of about 270,000 distinct CDR3 sequences in the sample, around 16% were seen once. This clonotype occurred many times. No antigen is known for it. The rearrangement uses TRBV20-1 and TRBJ1-1; a possible D gene is TRBD1 (5 bases). Sequencing was carried out using PBMCs or a T cell subset sorted from them (not recorded which). The TCR sequence derives from a man between 18 and 35 years old who had mild COVID-19 (a few samples of this study predate the infection). Cell type and time point are not known. The DNA for the CDR3 is TGCAGTGCCAGTCGTCCCAGCGGGGGTATGTACACTGAAGCTTTCTTT. This sequence encodes CSASRPSGGMYTEAFF.